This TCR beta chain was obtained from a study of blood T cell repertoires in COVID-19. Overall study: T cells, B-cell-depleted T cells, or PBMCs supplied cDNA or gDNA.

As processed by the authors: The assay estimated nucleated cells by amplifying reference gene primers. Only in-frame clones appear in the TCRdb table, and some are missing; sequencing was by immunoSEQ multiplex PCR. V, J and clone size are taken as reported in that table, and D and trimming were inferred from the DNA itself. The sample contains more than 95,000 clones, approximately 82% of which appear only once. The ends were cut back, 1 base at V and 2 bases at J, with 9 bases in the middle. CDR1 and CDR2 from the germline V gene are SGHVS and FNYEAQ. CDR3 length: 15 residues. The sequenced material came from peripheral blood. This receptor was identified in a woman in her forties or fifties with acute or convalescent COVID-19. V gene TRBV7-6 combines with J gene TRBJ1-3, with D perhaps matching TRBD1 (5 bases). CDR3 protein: CASSLGKGTGNTIYF. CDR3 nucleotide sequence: TGTGCCAGCAGCTTAGGGAAGGGGACTGGAAACACCATATATTTT.